The 21 T cell receptor beta chains in this list originate from one sample, sequenced in a study of early T cells in non-severe SARS-CoV-2 infection. Via MiXCR, TCRdb re-called the 5' RACE reads, giving one row per CDR3 protein. The table includes about 100,000 distinct CDR3 sequences, around 13% detected once. The sample consisted of whole blood. These receptors were collected from an adult who was a healthcare worker with PCR-confirmed SARS-CoV-2 infection or an uninfected control (not recorded which).

Here the CDR3 DNA reads TGTGCCAGCAGCCCCGGGGCTAAAGTTCGAGAGACCCAGTACTTC. As protein: CASSPGAKVRETQYF. This chain joins TRBV11-3 and TRBJ2-5, with D tentatively TRBD1 or TRBD2 (5 bases each). CDR3 length equals 15 residues. With 5 bases removed from V and 4 bases from J, the gap between germline ends came to 17 bases. From germline, CDR1 is SGHNT and CDR2 YENEEA. Supplemented by reference TRBV11-3 and TRBJ2-5, the full variable domain reads EAGVVQSPRYKIIEKKQPVAFWCNPISGHNTLYWYLQNLGQGPELLIRYENEEAVDDSQLPKDRFSAERLKGVDSTLKIQPAELGDSAVYLCASSPGAKVRETQYFGPGTRLLVL.

In DNA, the CDR3 is TGTGCCAGCAGTTACGGGACTGAGTACAATGAGCAGTTCTTC. Translated, it gives CASSYGTEYNEQFF. The genes are TRBV6-6 and TRBJ2-1; a weak D match, TRBD2 (6 bases). Germline V gene data show CDR1 as MNHNY and CDR2 as SVGAGI (reference sequence). The CDR3 spans 14 residues. V lost 2 bases, J lost 4 bases, and 9 bases lay in between.

This clonotype has ten or more counts. The V gene is TRBV6-1, the J gene TRBJ2-4; the match to TRBD2 covers 9 bases. This CDR3 contains 16 residues. Germline V lookup: CDR1 MNHNS, CDR2 SASEGT. V shed 6 bases and J 6 bases; nucleotides not matched to a gene: 12. The CDR3 coding sequence is TGTGCCAGCAGGCGACAGGTTAGCGGGGGAAGAAACATTCAGTACTTC. It translates to CASRRQVSGGRNIQYF.

In its sample, this clonotype was seen a few times. This rearrangement joins TRBV29-1 to TRBJ2-2, with D tentatively TRBD1 (6 bases). The germline gives CDR1 SQVTM, CDR2 ANQGSEA. Trimming pared 8 bases from V and 1 base from J, leaving 14 bases between. The CDR3 covers 14 residues. The CDR3 protein is CSIARGKNTGELFF. The CDR3 DNA sequence: TGCAGCATCGCTAGGGGGAAGAACACCGGGGAGCTGTTTTTT.

This clonotype was seen many times. The chain carries TRBV7-9 and TRBJ2-3; TRBD2 agrees at 11 bases. The V segment lost 4 bases and the J segment 1 base; nucleotides outside the gene matches: 7. Germline V gene data show CDR1 as SEHNR and CDR2 as FQNEAQ (reference sequence). CDR3 length: 17 amino acids. The CDR3 nucleotides are TGTGCCAGCAGCTCGTACCTAGCGGGGGGCGGCACAGATACGCAGTATTTT. Protein: CASSSYLAGGGTDTQYF.

This clonotype was seen repeatedly, ten times or more. J is TRBJ1-1 and V is TRBV13; possibly TRBD1 for D (5 bases). CDR1 and CDR2 (germline): PRHDT, FYEKMQ (reference sequence). Trimming removed 5 bases from V and 0 bases from J, with 16 bases in between. This CDR3 has 16 residues. The CDR3 DNA is TGTGCCAGCAGCCGGGGCGCGCAGGTCGTGAACACTGAAGCTTTCTTT. Protein sequence: CASSRGAQVVNTEAFF.

This clonotype has a count of ten or more. The chain recombines TRBV7-9 with TRBJ2-3; no definite D call. The CDR3 consists of 15 residues. From germline, CDR1 is SEHNR and CDR2 FQNEAQ (reference sequence). V gave up 2 bases and J gave up 2 bases, with 11 bases separating them. CDR3 DNA: TGTGCCAGCAGCTTAAACGGCAGGACCACAGATACGCAGTATTTT. It yields the protein CASSLNGRTTDTQYF. The variable domain in full, with the rest retrieved from reference TRBV7-9 and TRBJ2-3, is DTGVSQNPRHKITKRGQNVTFRCDPISEHNRLYWYRQTLGQGPEFLTYFQNEAQLEKSRLLSDRFSAERPKGSFSTLEIQRTEQGDSAMYLCASSLNGRTTDTQYFGPGTRLTVL.

This clonotype was counted many times. The chain is built from TRBV10-2 and TRBJ2-5; D not resolved. Germline-derived CDR1 and CDR2 are WSHSY and SAAADI. Trimming cost V 2 bases and J 5 bases, with 9 bases left between them. This CDR3 comprises 13 residues. CDR3 in DNA: TGCGCCAGCAGTGAGGGGTCTGGGGAGACCCAGTACTTC. Translation: CASSEGSGETQYF.

This chain links TRBV19 with TRBJ1-4, with D hard to call. The germline V and J ends were trimmed by 8 bases and 3 bases, with 16 bases remaining between them. Germline V gene lookup returns CDR1 LNHDA and CDR2 SQIVND (reference sequence). The length of the CDR3 is 15 residues. CDR3: CASGAWGKANEKLFF. The CDR3, as DNA: TGTGCCAGTGGAGCCTGGGGTAAAGCTAATGAAAAACTGTTTTTT.

This clonotype was observed at least ten times. V gene TRBV20-1 combines with J gene TRBJ2-2; 8 positions match TRBD1. The germline gives CDR1 DFQATT, CDR2 SNEGSKA (reference sequence). This CDR3 is 15 amino acids long. V was pared by 1 base and J by 0 bases, with 1 base of the junction left unmatched. CDR3 region: CSARGDRTNTGELFF. In nucleotides, the CDR3 is TGCAGTGCTAGAGGGGACAGGACGAACACCGGGGAGCTGTTTTTT.

The chain recombines TRBV20-1 with TRBJ2-7; D may be TRBD1 (5 bases). V was pared by 3 bases and J by 0 bases, with 24 bases between. The CDR3 has 18 residues. Germline CDR1 and CDR2: DFQATT and SNEGSKA (reference sequence). The CDR3 spells CSARATPKTAALSYEQYF. For the CDR3, the DNA is TGCAGTGCTAGGGCAACCCCCAAGACAGCCGCACTCTCCTACGAGCAGTACTTC.

Of note for this clonotype: The junction differs from germline at one of its ends, possibly a read error. This sequence joins TRBV7-7 and TRBJ2-4; D is uncertain. CDR3 size: 12 residues. The germline V gene has CDR1 SSHAT and CDR2 FNYEAQ (reference sequence). CDR3 loop: CASSLVPIIQYF. CDR3 nucleotide sequence: TGTGCTAGCAGCTTAGTCCCCATCATTCAGTACTTC.

This clonotype was seen repeatedly, ten times or more. The chain couples TRBV25-1 to TRBJ2-2; D call uncertain. V lost 1 base, J lost 0 bases, and 9 bases lay in between. Looked up from germline, CDR1 is MGHDK and CDR2 is SYGVNS. The CDR3 runs to 16 residues. CDR3 in DNA: TGTGCCAGCAGTGAATTTCTCCTTTCGAACACCGGGGAGCTGTTTTTT. This encodes CASSEFLLSNTGELFF.

The rearrangement joins TRBV6-6 to TRBJ2-2; no clear D gene. Germline CDR1 MNHNY, CDR2 SVGAGI (reference sequence). CDR3 size: 11 residues. Trimming removed 6 bases at V and 6 bases at J, with 5 bases between. CDR3 in DNA: TGTGCCAGCAGCCCCCCCGGGGAGCTGTTTTTT. Its protein product is CASSPPGELFF.

This rearrangement joins TRBV11-1 to TRBJ2-5; D is unclear. V was trimmed by 5 bases and J by 4 bases, leaving 17 bases between them. The CDR3 is made up of 15 amino acids. CDR1 and CDR2 from the germline V gene are SGHAT and FQDESV (reference sequence). Here the CDR3 DNA reads TGTGCCAGCAGCCCGCGGTCCCGCCTGAGAGAGACCCAGTACTTC. Residues: CASSPRSRLRETQYF.

This clonotype was observed a few times. The chain is built from TRBV3-1 and TRBJ2-7; 8 positions match TRBD1. CDR1 is LGHDT, CDR2 YNNKEL, per germline (reference sequence). The CDR3 extends over 14 amino acids. V shed 2 bases and J 9 bases; nucleotides not matched to a gene: 9. CDR3 protein: CASSQPGTGSGQYF. DNA for the CDR3: TGTGCCAGCAGCCAACCCGGGACAGGCAGTGGGCAGTACTTC.

V usage is TRBV6-6 and J usage is TRBJ2-1, with 11 bases lining up with TRBD1. Germline V gene data show CDR1 as MNHNY and CDR2 as SVGAGI (reference sequence). This CDR3 comprises 14 residues. V trimming: 6 bases; J trimming: 7 bases; junction bases outside the gene matches: 5. The DNA of the CDR3 is TGTGCCAGCAGCTGGGGGGACAGGGGGAATGAGCAGTTCTTC. Its protein product is CASSWGDRGNEQFF.

The V call is TRBV27, the J call TRBJ2-1; possible D gene TRBD2, 6 bases. CDR1 and CDR2 from the germline V gene are MNHEY and SMNVEV (reference sequence). The CDR3 length is 13 residues. V was cut by 7 bases and J by 8 bases, with 15 bases left in between. The CDR3, as DNA: TGTGCCAGCAATTCGGGAGTTGTGTATGAGCAGTTCTTC. This codes for CASNSGVVYEQFF.

This clonotype was counted many times. This CDR3 is CASSLFGGQGEGQPQHF. The CDR3 DNA is TGTGCCAGCAGTTTATTCGGCGGACAGGGCGAAGGTCAGCCCCAGCATTTT. The chain joins TRBV27 to TRBJ1-5, with 8 nucleotides matching TRBD1. Per the germline V gene, CDR1 is MNHEY and CDR2 is SMNVEV (reference sequence). The CDR3 extends over 17 amino acids. V lost 1 base, J lost 6 bases, and 11 bases stayed unmatched.

The sample holds a few counts of this clonotype. The V gene is TRBV6-2 or TRBV6-3, the J gene TRBJ2-7; D is unclear. Trimming pared 2 bases from V and 6 bases from J, leaving 17 bases between. There are 15 residues in the CDR3. Per the germline V gene, CDR1 is MNHEY and CDR2 is SVGEGT. CDR3 coding DNA: TGTGCCAGCAGTTACCCGAATGATTATCTGGGCGAGCAGTACTTC. This translates into CASSYPNDYLGEQYF.

This clonotype occurred a few times. V gene TRBV29-1 combines with J gene TRBJ1-2; maybe TRBD1 (5 bases). Trimming left V 7 bases short and J 7 bases short, with 19 bases between. This CDR3 comprises 13 residues. Germline lookup yields CDR1 SQVTM and CDR2 ANQGSEA. The CDR3 region is CSDEGRLRGGYTF. CDR3 DNA sequence: TGCAGCGACGAGGGGAGGCTAAGGGGTGGCTACACCTTC. Using reference TRBV29-1 and TRBJ1-2 for the parts outside the CDR3, the full variable domain is SAVISQKPSRDICQRGTSLTIQCQVDSQVTMMFWYRQQPGQSLTLIATANQGSEATYESGFVIDKFPISRPNLTFSTLTVSNMSPEDSSIYLCSDEGRLRGGYTFGSGTRLTVV.